This TCR beta chain was observed in a study of shared clonotypes between healthy human individuals. Comments on this clone: What it recognizes is unknown.

The germline gives CDR1 SGHRS, CDR2 YFSETQ. The trim removed 0 bases at V and 4 bases at J, leaving 7 bases unmatched. The CDR3 runs 16 residues. The study, taken as a whole, reports: About 5% of naive CD4 clonotypes were shared across a few donors.

On sorted subsets, replicate PCRs used roughly 220 ng DNA, or 25,000 to 35,000 T cell genomes. Repertoires were generated with immunoSEQ multiplex PCR, while TCRdb's copy carries only in-frame clones and drops some. The table records hundreds of thousands of clones, over 65% of them present only once. The genes are TRBV5-1 and TRBJ1-3; 7 bases are shared with TRBD1. The sequencing sample was made of memory CD4+ T cells sorted from blood. The subset is: CD45RA-negative fraction. The TCR comes from a woman in her 30s in good health. CDR3: CASSLETGAVGNTIYF. Written as DNA, the CDR3 is TGCGCCAGCAGCTTGGAAACAGGGGCCGTAGGAAACACCATATATTTT.